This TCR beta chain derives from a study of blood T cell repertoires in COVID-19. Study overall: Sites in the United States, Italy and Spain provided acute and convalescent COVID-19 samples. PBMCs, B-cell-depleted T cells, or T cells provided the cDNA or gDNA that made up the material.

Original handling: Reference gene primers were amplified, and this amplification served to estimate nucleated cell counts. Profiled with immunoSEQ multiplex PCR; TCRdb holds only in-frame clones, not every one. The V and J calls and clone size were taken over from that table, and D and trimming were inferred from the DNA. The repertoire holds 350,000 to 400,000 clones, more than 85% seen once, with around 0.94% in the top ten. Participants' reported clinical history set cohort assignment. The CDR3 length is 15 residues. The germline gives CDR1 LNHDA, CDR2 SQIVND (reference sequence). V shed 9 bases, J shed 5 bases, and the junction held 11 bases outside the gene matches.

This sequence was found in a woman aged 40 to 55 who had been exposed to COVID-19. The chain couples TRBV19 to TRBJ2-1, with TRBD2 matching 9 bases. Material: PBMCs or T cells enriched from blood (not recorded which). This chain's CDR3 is CASSKGAGGHNEQFF. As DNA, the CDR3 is TGTGCCAGCTCTAAAGGGGCGGGAGGGCACAATGAGCAGTTCTTC.